This TCR beta chain originates from a study of blood T cell repertoires in COVID-19. At the level of the study: T cells, B-cell-depleted T cells, or PBMCs provided the cDNA or gDNA that served as material.

Only one count was recorded for this clone. This same CDR3 is encoded by further DNA sequences in the sample. As originally analysed: The authors estimated nucleated cell counts from reference gene primer amplification. Clones were read by immunoSEQ multiplex PCR, and TCRdb kept only the in-frame ones, dropping some. The D gene and trimming were derived from the DNA, and the V and J assignments and clone size from that table. Among about 310,000 clones, 85% to 90% were seen once, and the ten largest hold around 0.98%. Germline assignment: CDR1 LNHDA and CDR2 SQIVND (reference sequence). The CDR3 has 13 residues. V lost 5 bases to trimming and J lost 1 base; unmatched junction nucleotides: 1.

Material: peripheral blood. The J gene is TRBJ1-2, the V gene TRBV19; 7 nucleotides align to TRBD1. The receptor comes from a woman in her 40s with COVID-19, enrolled during active disease. The DNA for the CDR3 is TGTGCCAGTAGTTACAGGGGTAACTATGGCTACACCTTC. This encodes CASSYRGNYGYTF.